Each of the 5 T cell receptor beta chains below was sequenced from the same sample in a study of T cell repertoires in cytomegalovirus infection. TCRdb re-called the reads through MiXCR, storing one row per CDR3 protein. Of some 600,000 distinct CDR3 sequences in the sample, around 24% were seen once. The sample comprised CD8+ T cells from PBMCs. These receptors originate from a human donor in good health (CMV status not recorded). Some clones in this sample may be carry-over from other donors' samples.

This clonotype has a count of ten or more. The V gene is TRBV6-2 or TRBV6-3, the J gene TRBJ2-5; no definite D call. The CDR3 extends over 15 amino acids. Trimming took off 0 bases at V and 2 bases at J, with 10 bases between the two ends. From germline, CDR1 is MNHEY and CDR2 SVGEGT. In DNA form, the CDR3 reads TGTGCCAGCAGTTACTCAACTTGGGAACAAGAGACCCAGTACTTC. Encoded protein: CASSYSTWEQETQYF.

This clonotype came up many times. This chain links TRBV7-2 with TRBJ1-2, with D possibly matching TRBD1 (5 bases). Trimming cost V 4 bases and J 1 base, with 16 bases left between them. The CDR3 length is 16 residues. Germline assignment: CDR1 SGHTA and CDR2 FQGNSA. The chain's CDR3 is CASSYPTQGRNYGYTF. The CDR3, as DNA: TGTGCCAGCAGCTACCCGACCCAGGGACGTAACTATGGCTACACCTTC.

The gene calls are TRBV4-3 and TRBJ1-6; D remains ambiguous. CDR1 is LGHNA, CDR2 YSLEER, per germline. The CDR3 sequence is 17 residues long. V was pared by 1 base and J by 8 bases, with 18 bases between. The CDR3 coding sequence is TGCGCCAGCAGCCAAGTTGAGGCCGGTTATCGGGATTCACCCCTCCACTTT. This gives the protein CASSQVEAGYRDSPLHF.

The chain has TRBV14 and TRBJ1-6; no firm D call. The CDR3 is made up of 12 amino acids. Per the germline V gene, CDR1 is SGHDN and CDR2 is FVKESK. Between the trimmed V and J ends, which lost 3 bases and 9 bases, there was a span of 6 bases. The CDR3: CASSQRSSPLHF. In DNA, the CDR3 is TGTGCCAGCAGCCAGAGAAGTTCACCCCTCCACTTT. The variable domain in full, completed from reference TRBV14 and TRBJ1-6, reads EAGVTQFPSHSVIEKGQTVTLRCDPISGHDNLYWYRRVMGKEIKFLLHFVKESKQDESGMPNNRFLAERTGGTYSTLKVQPAELEDSGVYFCASSQRSSPLHFGNGTRLTVT.

The chain has TRBV20-1 and TRBJ1-2; D is perhaps TRBD1 (6 bases). With 6 bases removed from V and 2 bases from J, the gap between germline ends came to 16 bases. The CDR3 totals 14 residues. Germline CDR1 reads DFQATT; CDR2 reads SNEGSKA (reference sequence). CDR3 in DNA: TGCAGTGCCCTGATCCGACAGGACAACTATGGCTACACCTTC. Amino acid sequence: CSALIRQDNYGYTF.